This T cell receptor (beta chain) was recorded in a study of blood T cells in healthy people across ages. On the study more broadly: About one barcoded beta molecule was captured per two T cells (by template switching). Study-level results: Higher diversity and more naive CD4+ cells were features of long-lived donors, compared to aged donors.

CDR1 is SGHAT and CDR2 is FQNNGV in the germline V gene. The CDR3 is 15 amino acids. V lost 5 bases to trimming and J lost 6 bases, with 16 bases between them. Worth noting for this clonotype: Its cognate antigen is unknown.

Primed by a sample-barcoded 5' primer and a J-beta primer mix, a second PCR proceeded for about 7 to 11 cycles. Using its own MiXCR run on the 5' RACE reads, TCRdb lists one record per CDR3 protein. The table includes around 700,000 distinct CDR3 sequences, around 25% detected once. These same data were also listed under a study on T cells of mothers and their children.

Sequenced: blood. The origin of this receptor is a boy aged 5-17 years in good health. This chain uses TRBV11-2 with TRBJ2-2; weak D call: TRBD2 (5 bases). CDR3 loop: CASSIYIGGPGELFF. The CDR3 nucleotides read TGTGCCAGCAGCATTTACATTGGAGGACCCGGGGAGCTGTTTTTT. Looking up the rest from reference TRBV11-2 and TRBJ2-2 gives the full variable domain: EAGVAQSPRYKIIEKRQSVAFWCNPISGHATLYWYQQILGQGPKLLIQFQNNGVVDDSQLPKDRFSAERLKGVDSTLKIQPAKLEDSAVYLCASSIYIGGPGELFFGEGSRLTVL.